One sample yielded the 9 T cell receptor beta chains listed below, sequenced in a study of T cell responses to AZD1222 COVID-19 vaccine. Assay used: immunoSEQ multiplex PCR; TCRdb lists only in-frame clones, some missing. The sample yields roughly 200,000 clones, roughly 94% seen once. The sample here was peripheral blood, taken 28 days after the second dose of the MenACWY control vaccine. The receptor set was obtained from an adult who received the MenACWY meningococcal vaccine as a control.

The chain has TRBV9 and TRBJ1-1; 10 bases line up with TRBD1. The CDR3 length is 15 residues. CDR1 is SGDLS and CDR2 is YYNGEE in the germline V gene. V shed 1 base, J shed 6 bases, and the junction held 6 bases outside the gene matches. The CDR3 nucleotides read TGTGCCAGCAGCGTAACCGGGACAGGGGTCTCTGAAGCTTTCTTT. Its protein is CASSVTGTGVSEAFF.

This clone was seen a few times. The chain recombines TRBV11-2 with TRBJ2-1; TRBD1 agrees at 8 bases. CDR1 is SGHAT and CDR2 is FQNNGV in the germline V gene. The CDR3 has 15 amino acids. V trimming: 5 bases; J trimming: 5 bases; junction bases outside the gene matches: 8. This CDR3 is CASSPTPTGDNEQFF. CDR3 nucleotides: TGTGCCAGCAGCCCCACCCCGACAGGGGACAATGAGCAGTTCTTC. Looking up the rest from reference TRBV11-2 and TRBJ2-1 gives the full variable domain: EAGVAQSPRYKIIEKRQSVAFWCNPISGHATLYWYQQILGQGPKLLIQFQNNGVVDDSQLPKDRFSAERLKGVDSTLKIQPAKLEDSAVYLCASSPTPTGDNEQFFGPGTRLTVL.

This rearrangement joins TRBV7-8 to TRBJ1-1; 12 bases line up with TRBD1. V lost 4 bases and J lost 6; bases outside the gene matches: 3. Germline-derived CDR1 and CDR2 are SGHVS and FQNEAQ. The CDR3 runs to 14 residues. The CDR3 loop is CASSWGQGAPEAFF. Here the CDR3 DNA reads TGTGCCAGCAGCTGGGGACAGGGGGCTCCTGAAGCTTTCTTT.

The J gene is TRBJ2-3, the V gene TRBV7-9; 7 nucleotides match TRBD1. Germline assignment: CDR1 SEHNR and CDR2 FQNEAQ (reference sequence). The CDR3 spans 17 residues. Trimming cost V 6 bases and J 5 bases; bases outside gene matches: 17. This CDR3 is CASSSSQPGQSGDTQYF. CDR3 DNA: TGTGCCAGCAGTTCGAGCCAACCGGGACAGTCGGGAGATACGCAGTATTTT. Filled out from reference TRBV7-9 and TRBJ2-3, the complete variable domain reads DTGVSQNPRHKITKRGQNVTFRCDPISEHNRLYWYRQTLGQGPEFLTYFQNEAQLEKSRLLSDRFSAERPKGSFSTLEIQRTEQGDSAMYLCASSSSQPGQSGDTQYFGPGTRLTVL.

The chain couples TRBV7-3 to TRBJ2-3; the match to TRBD2 covers 8 bases. The J segment lost 6 bases and the V segment lost 4 bases, leaving 6 bases of the junction unmatched. Germline V lookup: CDR1 SGHTA, CDR2 FQGTGA. The CDR3 length is 14 residues. The CDR3 sequence is CASSSGGALDTQYF. The CDR3 nucleotides are TGTGCCAGCAGCTCCGGGGGGGCCTTGGATACGCAGTATTTT.

This clone was observed once. The V call is TRBV4-2, the J call TRBJ1-1; D is undetermined. The CDR3 runs to 15 residues. The germline gives CDR1 LGHNA, CDR2 YNFKEQ. Trimming removed 0 bases at V and 2 bases at J, with 10 bases between. The CDR3 DNA reads TGTGCCAGCAGCCAAGAATCAGGCCCTAACACTGAAGCTTTCTTT. Protein product: CASSQESGPNTEAFF.

J is TRBJ1-2 and V is TRBV7-2; the D gene is possibly TRBD1 (5 bases). The ends were cut back, 2 bases at V and 3 bases at J, with 7 bases in the middle. From germline, CDR1 is SGHTA and CDR2 FQGNSA. The CDR3 spans 13 residues. CDR3 in amino acids: CASSLSGDYGYTF. The CDR3 DNA is TGTGCCAGCAGCTTATCGGGGGACTATGGCTACACCTTC.

The rearrangement joins TRBV4-2 to TRBJ1-4; TRBD1 matches 8 bases. The CDR3 sequence is 15 residues long. The V segment lost 0 bases and the J segment 8 bases; nucleotides outside the gene matches: 5. Germline V gene data show CDR1 as LGHNA and CDR2 as YNFKEQ. CDR3 coding DNA: TGTGCCAGCAGCCAAGACAGGACAGGGAACGAAAAACTGTTTTTT. Protein product: CASSQDRTGNEKLFF.

This clone is a singleton in its sample. The chain combines TRBV2 with TRBJ1-5; TRBD1 might be the D (6 bases). Germline CDR1 and CDR2: SNHLY and FYNNEI. V was clipped by 6 bases and J by 1 base, with 10 bases between them. The CDR3 covers 14 residues. CDR3 sequence reads: CASSRTGSNQPQHF. The CDR3 region has the DNA TGTGCCAGCAGCCGTACAGGGAGCAATCAGCCCCAGCATTTT.